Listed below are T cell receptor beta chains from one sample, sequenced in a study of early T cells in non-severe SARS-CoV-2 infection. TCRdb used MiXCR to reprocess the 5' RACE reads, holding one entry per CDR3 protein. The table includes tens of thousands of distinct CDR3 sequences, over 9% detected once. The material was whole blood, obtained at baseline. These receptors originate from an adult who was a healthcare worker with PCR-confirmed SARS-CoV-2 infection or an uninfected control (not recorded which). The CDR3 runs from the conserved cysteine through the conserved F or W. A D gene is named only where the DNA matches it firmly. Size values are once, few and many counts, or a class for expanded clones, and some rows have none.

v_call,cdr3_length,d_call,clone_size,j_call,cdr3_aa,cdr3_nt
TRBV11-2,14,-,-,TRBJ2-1,CASSSRDPGNEQFF,TGTGCCAGCAGCTCTCGGGACCCGGGGAATGAGCAGTTCTTC
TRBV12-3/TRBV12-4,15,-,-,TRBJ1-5,CASSYRDITDQPQHF,TGTGCCAGCAGCTACCGGGACATCACAGATCAGCCCCAGCATTTT
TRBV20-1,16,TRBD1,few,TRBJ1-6,CSARPGQGAENSPLHF,TGCAGTGCCCGCCCGGGACAGGGGGCGGAAAATTCACCCCTCCACTTT
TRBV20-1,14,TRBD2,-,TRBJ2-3,CSASGAGGRDTQYF,TGCAGTGCTAGTGGAGCGGGGGGTCGGGATACGCAGTATTTT
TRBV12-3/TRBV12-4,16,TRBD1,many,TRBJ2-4,CASSPLEGALDNIQYF,TGTGCCAGCAGTCCCCTCGAGGGGGCCTTGGATAACATTCAGTACTTC
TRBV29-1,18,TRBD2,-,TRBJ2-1,CSVDSRSSGVKPGNEQFF,TGCAGCGTTGACTCCCGATCCAGCGGGGTAAAGCCAGGGAATGAGCAGTTCTTC
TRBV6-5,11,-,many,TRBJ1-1,CASSLGTEAFF,TGTGCCAGCAGTTTGGGCACTGAAGCTTTCTTT
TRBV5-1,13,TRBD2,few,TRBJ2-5,CASSSGLAETQYF,TGCGCCAGCAGCTCCGGACTAGCGGAGACCCAGTACTTC
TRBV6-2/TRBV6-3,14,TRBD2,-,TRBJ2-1,CATQTSGGANEQFF,TGTGCCACCCAGACTAGCGGGGGGGCCAATGAGCAGTTCTTC
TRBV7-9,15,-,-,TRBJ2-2,CASSLAATNTGELFF,TGTGCCAGCAGTCTAGCAGCCACGAACACCGGGGAGCTGTTTTTT
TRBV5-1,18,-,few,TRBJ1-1,CASSPGVQGAEPNTEAFF,TGCGCCAGCAGCCCTGGGGTACAGGGAGCCGAACCAAACACTGAAGCTTTCTTT
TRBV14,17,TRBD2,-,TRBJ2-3,CASSLRGTSGGTDTQYF,TGTGCCAGCAGCCTCCGTGGGACTAGCGGGGGCACAGATACGCAGTATTTT
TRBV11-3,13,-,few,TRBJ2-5,CASSHRVGETQYF,TGTGCCAGCAGCCACAGGGTCGGAGAGACCCAGTACTTC
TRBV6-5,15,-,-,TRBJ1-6,CASRRIGQPNSPLHF,TGTGCCAGCAGAAGGATCGGACAGCCTAATTCACCCCTCCACTTT
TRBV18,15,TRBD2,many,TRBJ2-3,CASSPGTSGTDTQYF,TGTGCCAGCTCACCTGGGACTAGCGGCACAGATACGCAGTATTTT
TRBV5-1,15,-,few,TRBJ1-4,CASSPTSPEQEKLFF,TGCGCCAGCAGCCCCACTTCCCCGGAGCAGGAAAAACTGTTTTTT
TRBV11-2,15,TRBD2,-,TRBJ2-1,CASSLVGGANNEQFF,TGTGCCAGCAGCTTGGTCGGGGGGGCCAATAATGAGCAGTTCTTC
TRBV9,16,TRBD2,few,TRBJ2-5,CASSVAPAGGIETQYF,TGTGCCAGCAGCGTAGCCCCAGCGGGGGGGATAGAGACCCAGTACTTC
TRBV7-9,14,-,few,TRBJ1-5,CASSPGNSNQPQHF,TGTGCCAGCAGCCCAGGTAACTCGAATCAGCCCCAGCATTTT
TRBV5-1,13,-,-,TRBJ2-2,CASEADEMGELFF,TGCGCCAGCGAAGCCGACGAAATGGGGGAGCTGTTTTTT
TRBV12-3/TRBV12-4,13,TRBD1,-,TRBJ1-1,CASRLQGEGRAFF,TGTGCCAGCAGGCTACAGGGGGAGGGCAGAGCTTTCTTT
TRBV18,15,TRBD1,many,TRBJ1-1,CASSPYGQGNTEAFF,TGTGCCAGCTCACCATATGGACAGGGAAACACTGAAGCTTTCTTT
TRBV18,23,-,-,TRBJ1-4,CASSPVWHPNRKGTAATNEKLFF,TGTGCCAGCTCACCAGTATGGCACCCTAATCGAAAGGGCACTGCCGCCACTAATGAAAAACTGTTTTTT